This TCR beta chain came from a study of blood T cell repertoires in COVID-19. In its sample, this clone was seen once. V lost 0 bases to trimming and J lost 0 bases, with 13 bases between them. The germline gives CDR1 SGDLS, CDR2 YYNGEE. The CDR3 is 17 residues long. Sequenced by immunoSEQ multiplex PCR; TCRdb stores in-frame clones only, minus some. The repertoire holds 250,000 or so clones, with about nine tenths as singletons. The TCR originated in a man aged 25-45 years with COVID-19, enrolled during active disease. This chain connects TRBV9 to TRBJ1-3; no clear D gene. The sequenced sample consisted of peripheral blood. CDR3 sequence (DNA): TGTGCCAGCAGCGTAGGGGTGGCCCCAGGCTCTGGAAACACCATATATTTT. Translated: CASSVGVAPGSGNTIYF.